What follows is one T cell receptor beta chain and its context. The sample comes from a study of blood T cells in healthy people across ages. V was pared by 6 bases and J by 0 bases, with 12 bases between. The CDR3 contains 15 residues. A second roughly 6 to 12 cycle PCR used barcoded and J-beta primers. Via MiXCR, TCRdb re-called the 5' RACE reads, giving one row per CDR3 protein. The data contain around 750,000 distinct CDR3 sequences, about 55% of them seen just once; the ten biggest clones take up approximately 40%. The specimen was blood. V usage is TRBV12-3 or TRBV12-4 and J usage is TRBJ2-1; possible D gene TRBD2, 5 bases. The sequence was collected from a man older than 75 in good health. The CDR3 nucleotides read TGTGCCAGCAGGGCCGGGGAGACCTCCTACAATGAGCAGTTCTTC. The encoded protein is CASRAGETSYNEQFF.